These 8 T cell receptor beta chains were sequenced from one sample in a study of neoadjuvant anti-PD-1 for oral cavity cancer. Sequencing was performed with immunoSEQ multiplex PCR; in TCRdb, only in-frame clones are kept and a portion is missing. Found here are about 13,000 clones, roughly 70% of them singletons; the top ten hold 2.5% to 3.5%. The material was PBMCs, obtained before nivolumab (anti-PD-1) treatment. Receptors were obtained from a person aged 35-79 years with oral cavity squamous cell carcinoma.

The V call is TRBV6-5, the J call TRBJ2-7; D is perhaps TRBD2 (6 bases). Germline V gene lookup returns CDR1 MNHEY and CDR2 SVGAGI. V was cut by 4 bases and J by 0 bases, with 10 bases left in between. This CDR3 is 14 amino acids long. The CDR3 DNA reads TGTGCCAGCAGTTCCGGGGGAGTCTCCTACGAGCAGTACTTC. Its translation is CASSSGGVSYEQYF.

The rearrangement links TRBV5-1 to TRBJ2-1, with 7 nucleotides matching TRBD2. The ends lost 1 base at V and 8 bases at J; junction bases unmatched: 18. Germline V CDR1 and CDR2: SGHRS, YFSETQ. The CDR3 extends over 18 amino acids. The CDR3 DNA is TGCGCCAGCAGCTTGAGCGTTCGAAGCGGGAAATTTGTCGATGAGCAGTTCTTC. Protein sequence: CASSLSVRSGKFVDEQFF.

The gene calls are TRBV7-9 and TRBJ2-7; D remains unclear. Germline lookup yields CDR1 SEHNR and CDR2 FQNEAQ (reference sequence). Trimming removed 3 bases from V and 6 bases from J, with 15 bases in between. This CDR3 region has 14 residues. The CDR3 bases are TGTGCCAGCAGCTTTATTGGCGGTTCACGCGAGCAGTACTTC. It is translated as CASSFIGGSREQYF.

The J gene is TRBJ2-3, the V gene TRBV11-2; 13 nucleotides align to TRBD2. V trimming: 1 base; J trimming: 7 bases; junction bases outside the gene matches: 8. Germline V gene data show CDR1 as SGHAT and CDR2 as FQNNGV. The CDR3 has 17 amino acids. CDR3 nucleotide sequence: TGTGCCAGCAGCTTAGGAACTAGCGGGAGGGCCGGACATACGCAGTATTTT. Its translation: CASSLGTSGRAGHTQYF.

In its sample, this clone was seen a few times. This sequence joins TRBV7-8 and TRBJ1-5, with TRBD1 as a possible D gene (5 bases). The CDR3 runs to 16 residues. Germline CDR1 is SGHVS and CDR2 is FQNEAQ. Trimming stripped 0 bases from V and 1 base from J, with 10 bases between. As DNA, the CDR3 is TGTGCCAGCAGCTTAGCGGCAGGGTGGAGCAATCAGCCCCAGCATTTT. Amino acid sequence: CASSLAAGWSNQPQHF.

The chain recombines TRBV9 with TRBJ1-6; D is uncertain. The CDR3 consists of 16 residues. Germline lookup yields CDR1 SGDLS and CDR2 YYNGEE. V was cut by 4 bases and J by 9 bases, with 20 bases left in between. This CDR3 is CASSRLDRFISSPLHF. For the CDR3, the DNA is TGTGCCAGCAGCCGATTGGACCGCTTTATCAGTTCACCCCTCCACTTT. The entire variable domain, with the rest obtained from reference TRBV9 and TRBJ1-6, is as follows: DSGVTQTPKHLITATGQRVTLRCSPRSGDLSVYWYQQSLDQGLQFLIQYYNGEERAKGNILERFSAQQFPDLHSELNLSSLELGDSALYFCASSRLDRFISSPLHFGNGTRLTVT.

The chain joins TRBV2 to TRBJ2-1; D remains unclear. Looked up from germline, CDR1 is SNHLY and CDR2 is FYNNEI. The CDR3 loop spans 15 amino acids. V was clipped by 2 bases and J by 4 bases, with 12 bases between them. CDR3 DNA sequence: TGTGCCAGCAGTGAAAGTGACTTCCCTTACAATGAGCAGTTCTTC. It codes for CASSESDFPYNEQFF.

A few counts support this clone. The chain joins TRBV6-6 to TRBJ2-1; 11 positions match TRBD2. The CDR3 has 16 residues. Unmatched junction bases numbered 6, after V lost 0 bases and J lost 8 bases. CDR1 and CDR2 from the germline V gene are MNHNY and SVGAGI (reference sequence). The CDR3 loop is CASSYSASGGMYEQFF. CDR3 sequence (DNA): TGTGCCAGCAGTTACTCCGCTAGCGGGGGGATGTATGAGCAGTTCTTC.